This T cell receptor (beta chain) comes out of a study of spatial heterogeneity in lung cancer. The CDR3 spans 12 residues. Germline loops: CDR1 LNHDA, CDR2 SQIVND (reference sequence). As concerns this clonotype: As yet, its antigen is unknown.

Study observations and caveats: Whereas they appeared in blood less at follow-up, ubiquitous expanded tumor TCRs appeared there more at resection.

Indicated time point: sample taken at primary tumor resection. In each case, whole RNA from tumor, nontumor lung or frozen PBMC was sequenced unsorted. TCRdb fed the 5' RACE reads into MiXCR, producing one record per CDR3 protein. The sample shows 20,000 to 25,000 distinct CDR3 sequences, approximately 4.5% of them seen only once. The material sequenced was PBMCs, taken at surgery. The clonotype was recovered from a male donor with early-stage non-small cell lung cancer. This sequence joins TRBV19 and TRBJ1-5, with TRBD1 as a possible D gene (5 bases). The CDR3 reads CASNRYNQPQHF. DNA for the CDR3: TGTGCTTCAAACAGGTACAATCAGCCCCAGCATTTT.